A selection of T cell receptor beta chains follows, all from one sample in a study of CD8 T cells in ankylosing spondylitis. TCRdb itself ran the 5' RACE reads through MiXCR, one entry per CDR3 protein. The sample has approximately 220,000 distinct CDR3 sequences, approximately 24% seen once; the top ten hold 6.6%. The material sequenced was blood, either unsorted or a sorted T cell fraction (not recorded which). These receptors were collected from a male donor with ankylosing spondylitis or in good health (not recorded which). Both conserved end residues are part of each CDR3. The D gene is left open where the match is weak. The listing skips clone size in some rows; elsewhere it reads once, few, many or a size class.

D gene	clone size	V gene	J gene	CDR3 DNA	CDR3 protein
NA	few	TRBV6-5	TRBJ2-5	TGTGCCAGCAGTTACGTTAGGGGCGAGACCCAGTACTTC	CASSYVRGETQYF
NA	many	TRBV12-3/TRBV12-4	TRBJ1-1	TGTGCCAGCAGTTTGTCCCTAAAAGCTTTCTTT	CASSLSLKAFF
NA	many	TRBV7-8	TRBJ2-7	TGTGCCAGCAGCTTAGAAGGCGGATTTACCTACGAGCAGTACTTC	CASSLEGGFTYEQYF
NA	NA	TRBV20-1	TRBJ2-7	TGCAGTGCTTTAGACCCCTACGAGCAGTACTTC	CSALDPYEQYF
TRBD1	many	TRBV5-1	TRBJ2-5	TGCGCCAGCAGCCAGGGGACAGTTGCAGGTTACCAAGAGACCCAGTACTTC	CASSQGTVAGYQETQYF
NA	NA	TRBV20-1	TRBJ1-3	TGCAGTGCTACGAGGGCTGGAAACACCATATATTTT	CSATRAGNTIYF
TRBD2	many	TRBV29-1	TRBJ2-3	TGCAGCGTTGAAGGGACTAGCGGCTATACGCAGTATTTT	CSVEGTSGYTQYF
TRBD2	few	TRBV20-1	TRBJ2-1	TGCAGTGCTCTTGACTTGGCTAGCGGGAGCGATGAGCAGTTCTTC	CSALDLASGSDEQFF
TRBD2	NA	TRBV20-1	TRBJ2-3	TGCAGTGCTAGTGAGACGGGAGGCGGCACAGATACGCAGTATTTT	CSASETGGGTDTQYF
NA	many	TRBV6-2/TRBV6-3	TRBJ1-5	TGTGCCAGCAGTTACTTAACGGCGAATAGCAATCAGCCCCAGCATTTT	CASSYLTANSNQPQHF
NA	many	TRBV19	TRBJ1-2	TGTGCCAGTAGAAGCCAAGGCCTCCGCCCTATGGGCTACACCTTC	CASRSQGLRPMGYTF
NA	many	TRBV10-3	TRBJ2-1	TGTGCCATCAGGGCCGGGAGCTTTAACGCTGAGCAGTTCTTC	CAIRAGSFNAEQFF
TRBD1	NA	TRBV20-1	TRBJ1-5	TGCAGTGCTAGAGTGACAGGGGGCTCCTCTAGCAATCAGCCCCAGCATTTT	CSARVTGGSSSNQPQHF
TRBD2	NA	TRBV20-1	TRBJ2-3	TGCAGTGCCACCCTTAGCGGGAACGCAGATACGCAGTATTTT	CSATLSGNADTQYF
NA	few	TRBV6-1	TRBJ2-2	TGTGCCAGCAGGGATATAAGGGAGTACACCGGGGAGCTGTTTTTT	CASRDIREYTGELFF
NA	NA	TRBV10-3	TRBJ2-1	TGTGCCACAATGGGGCGGGCCTACAATGAGCAGTTCTTC	CATMGRAYNEQFF
NA	few	TRBV4-1	TRBJ1-6	TGCGCCAGCAGCCAAAGCCAGACGAGAGGGCATTCACCCCTCCACTTT	CASSQSQTRGHSPLHF
NA	NA	TRBV20-1	TRBJ1-2	TGCAGTGCTAGGGAGGGAGGCAGGGCGAACTATGGCTACACCTTC	CSAREGGRANYGYTF
TRBD2	few	TRBV20-1	TRBJ2-2	TGCAGTGCTAGATCTAGCGGGACCGGGGAGCTGTTTTTT	CSARSSGTGELFF
TRBD2	many	TRBV5-1	TRBJ2-3	TGCGCCAGCAGCGTAAGCGGGATACCCACAGATACGCAGTATTTT	CASSVSGIPTDTQYF
NA	NA	TRBV20-1	TRBJ2-5	TGCAGTGCGCTCGACGAGACCCAGTACTTC	CSALDETQYF
NA	many	TRBV5-1	TRBJ2-7	TGCGCCAGCAGCTTGGACGGCAGAACCTACGAGCAGTACTTC	CASSLDGRTYEQYF
TRBD1	many	TRBV12-3/TRBV12-4	TRBJ1-1	TGTGCCAGCAGTGACCCCACAGGGGATACTGAAGCTTTCTTT	CASSDPTGDTEAFF
NA	many	TRBV12-3/TRBV12-4	TRBJ2-5	TGTGCCAGCAAGCGGGACAGCCCTTCTCCAGGAGAGGAGACCCAGTACTTC	CASKRDSPSPGEETQYF
TRBD1	many	TRBV4-1	TRBJ1-2	TGCGCCAGCAGCCAAGATTCGGGACAGTTACCGGGGGGTGGCTACACCTTC	CASSQDSGQLPGGGYTF
NA	many	TRBV3-1	TRBJ2-2	TGTGCCAGCAGCCGGATAGGGACACTCTCGACCGGGGAGCTGTTTTTT	CASSRIGTLSTGELFF
NA	many	TRBV10-3	TRBJ2-5	TGTGCCATCAGTGGTAGGGAACAAGAGACCCAGTACTTC	CAISGREQETQYF
NA	many	TRBV10-3	TRBJ1-2	TGTGCCATCAGTGATGGTCCGGGACCGAACTATGGCTACACCTTC	CAISDGPGPNYGYTF
TRBD1	NA	TRBV10-3	TRBJ2-7	TGTGCCATCAGTGAGCCCAGGACAGGGGGAGGCGAGCAGTACTTC	CAISEPRTGGGEQYF
NA	many	TRBV5-5	TRBJ1-4	TGTGCCAGCAGCTACGCCATGGGGACCCGTGCAACTAATGAAAAACTGTTTTTT	CASSYAMGTRATNEKLFF
NA	many	TRBV6-1	TRBJ2-2	TGTGCCAGCAGGGGCCCAGGTATATCGAACGGGGAGCTGTTTTTT	CASRGPGISNGELFF
TRBD1	NA	TRBV29-1	TRBJ1-3	TGCAGCGTTGTGGTGGACAGGCAGACCCCAGGAAACACCATATATTTT	CSVVVDRQTPGNTIYF
NA	many	TRBV10-3	TRBJ1-3	TGTGCCATCAGTGAGAAAGTAGGCAACACCATATATTTT	CAISEKVGNTIYF
TRBD2	NA	TRBV20-1	TRBJ2-1	TGCAGTGCTAGAGGCGGGACTACCTCCTACAATGAGCAGTTCTTC	CSARGGTTSYNEQFF
NA	few	TRBV11-1	TRBJ2-1	TGTGCCAGCAGCTTGGGCAGGGGCCTGAACAATGAGCAGTTCTTC	CASSLGRGLNNEQFF
NA	many	TRBV7-3	TRBJ2-3	TGTGCCAGCAGCTTAACAGGCCCAGATACGCAGTATTTT	CASSLTGPDTQYF
TRBD2	NA	TRBV6-1	TRBJ2-7	TGTGCCAGCAGCTTCCGGCAAGGACTAGCGACCCACGAGCAGTACTTC	CASSFRQGLATHEQYF
NA	many	TRBV12-3/TRBV12-4	TRBJ2-5	TGTGCCAGCAGTTTTCTGGTGGGGCTAGCAGAAGAGACCCAGTACTTC	CASSFLVGLAEETQYF
TRBD1	NA	TRBV12-3/TRBV12-4	TRBJ2-5	TGTGCCAGCAGCATCCGGACAGGGGGCACGGAGACCCAGTACTTC	CASSIRTGGTETQYF
TRBD1	NA	TRBV7-8	TRBJ2-5	TGTGCCAGCAGCTCCGGAAAATCACCGGGACAGTACCAAGAGACCCAGTACTTC	CASSSGKSPGQYQETQYF
NA	NA	TRBV29-1	TRBJ2-1	TGCAGCGGGGGGGACTACAATGAGCAGTTCTTC	CSGGDYNEQFF
TRBD1	NA	TRBV7-2	TRBJ2-7	TGTGCCAGCAGCACAGGGGGCCGCGAGCAGTACTTC	CASSTGGREQYF
NA	many	TRBV5-1	TRBJ2-3	TGCGCCAGCAGCTTGGAGAATGAGGAGGATACGCAGTATTTT	CASSLENEEDTQYF
NA	many	TRBV5-1	TRBJ2-1	TGCGCCAGCAGCTTGCTTGGTCGCGGTGAGCAGTTCTTC	CASSLLGRGEQFF
NA	NA	TRBV29-1	TRBJ2-1	TGCAGCGTTGCCCCCCGGGATCCGTCAATATATGAGCAGTTCTTC	CSVAPRDPSIYEQFF
TRBD1	many	TRBV29-1	TRBJ1-1	TGCAGCGCTCGACAGGGGGCAGTTACTGAAGCTTTCTTT	CSARQGAVTEAFF
TRBD1	many	TRBV7-2	TRBJ2-7	TGTGCCAGCAGCTTAACCCGGGACAGAACCTACGAGCAGTACTTC	CASSLTRDRTYEQYF
NA	NA	TRBV9	TRBJ2-7	TGTGCCAGCAGCGTAGAACAGGGCCGGGGGTACGAGCAGTACTTC	CASSVEQGRGYEQYF